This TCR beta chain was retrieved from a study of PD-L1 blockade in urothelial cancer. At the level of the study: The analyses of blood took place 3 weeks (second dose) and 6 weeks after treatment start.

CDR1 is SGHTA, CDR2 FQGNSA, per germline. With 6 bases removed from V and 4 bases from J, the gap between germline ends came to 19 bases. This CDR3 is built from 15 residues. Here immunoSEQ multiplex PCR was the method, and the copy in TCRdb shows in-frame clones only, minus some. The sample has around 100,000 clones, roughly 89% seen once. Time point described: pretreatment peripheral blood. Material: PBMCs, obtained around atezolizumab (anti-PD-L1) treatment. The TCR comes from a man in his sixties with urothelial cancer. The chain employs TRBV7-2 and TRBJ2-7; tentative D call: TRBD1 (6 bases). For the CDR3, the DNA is TGTGCCAGCAGATTACAGGGATATAGGATGTACGAGCAGTACTTC. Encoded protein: CASRLQGYRMYEQYF.